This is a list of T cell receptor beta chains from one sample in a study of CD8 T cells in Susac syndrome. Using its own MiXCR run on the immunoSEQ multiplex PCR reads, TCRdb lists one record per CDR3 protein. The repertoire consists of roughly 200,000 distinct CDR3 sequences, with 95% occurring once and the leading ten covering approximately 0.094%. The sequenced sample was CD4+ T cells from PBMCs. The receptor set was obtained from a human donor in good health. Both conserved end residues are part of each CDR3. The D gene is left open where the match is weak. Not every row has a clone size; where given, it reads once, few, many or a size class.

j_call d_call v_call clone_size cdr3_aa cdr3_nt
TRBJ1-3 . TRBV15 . CATSPSSGNTIYF TGTGCCACCAGCCCAAGCTCTGGAAACACCATATATTTT
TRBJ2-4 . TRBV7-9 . CASSLGAENIQYF TGTGCCAGCAGCTTAGGGGCGGAAAACATTCAGTACTTC
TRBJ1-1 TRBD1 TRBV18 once CASSPTDRGGTEAFF TGTGCCAGCTCACCTACGGACAGGGGAGGCACTGAAGCTTTCTTT
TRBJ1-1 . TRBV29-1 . CSPWDPRRGTEAFF TGCAGCCCTTGGGACCCCAGGAGGGGCACTGAAGCTTTCTTT
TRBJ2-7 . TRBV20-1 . CSARVRQGGYEQYF TGCAGTGCTAGGGTCCGACAAGGCGGCTACGAGCAGTACTTC
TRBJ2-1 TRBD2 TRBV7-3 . CASSSLSGTSGGSYNEQFF TGTGCCAGCAGCTCTCTGTCCGGGACTAGCGGCGGCTCCTACAATGAGCAGTTCTTC
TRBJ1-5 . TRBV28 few CASSQENQPQHF TGTGCCAGCAGTCAGGAGAATCAGCCCCAGCATTTT
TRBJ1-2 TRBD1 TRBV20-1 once CSVPQGGDSGYTF TGCAGTGTTCCACAGGGGGGAGACAGTGGCTACACCTTC
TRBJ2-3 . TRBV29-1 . CSVVFPGTQYF TGCAGCGTTGTATTTCCGGGTACGCAGTATTTT
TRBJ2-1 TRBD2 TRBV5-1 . CASRSTSGGLNEQFF TGCGCTAGCCGTTCGACTAGCGGGGGCTTAAATGAGCAGTTCTTC
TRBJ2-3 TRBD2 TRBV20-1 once CSAKESAGGWDTQYF TGCAGTGCTAAGGAATCAGCGGGGGGCTGGGATACGCAGTATTTT
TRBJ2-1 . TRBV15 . CATSRDRAGYNEQFF TGTGCCACCAGCAGAGACAGGGCGGGGTACAATGAGCAGTTCTTC
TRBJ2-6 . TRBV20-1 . CSARETVSGANVLTF TGCAGTGCTAGGGAGACAGTTTCTGGGGCCAACGTCCTGACTTTC
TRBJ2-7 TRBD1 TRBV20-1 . CSARDRTTYEQYF TGCAGTGCGCGGGACAGGACCACCTACGAGCAGTACTTC
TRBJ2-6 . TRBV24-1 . CATQGTGANVLTF TGTGCCACCCAGGGGACCGGGGCCAACGTCCTGACTTTC
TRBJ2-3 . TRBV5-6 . CASSSYRVTDHPAIWTDTQYF TGTGCCAGCAGCTCGTACAGGGTTACGGACCATCCGGCTATATGGACAGATACGCAGTATTTT
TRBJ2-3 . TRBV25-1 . CASAHIFGKGSTDTQYF TGTGCCAGCGCCCATATATTCGGGAAGGGTTCCACAGATACGCAGTATTTT
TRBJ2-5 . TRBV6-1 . CASSLVWEETQYF TGTGCCAGCAGTCTTGTGTGGGAAGAGACCCAGTACTTC
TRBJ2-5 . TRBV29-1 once CSVDSPAETQYF TGCAGCGTTGACTCGCCTGCGGAGACCCAGTACTTC
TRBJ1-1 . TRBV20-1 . CSASQAVNTEAFF TGCAGTGCAAGCCAGGCGGTGAACACTGAAGCTTTCTTT
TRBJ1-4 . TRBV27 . CASSLNRGGGGKLFF TGTGCCAGCAGTTTAAATCGGGGAGGGGGTGGGAAACTGTTTTTT
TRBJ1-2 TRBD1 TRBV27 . CASSPTGTGGGYTF TGTGCCAGCAGTCCTACCGGGACAGGGGGTGGCTACACCTTC
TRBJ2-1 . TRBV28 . CASSAPGTPLGEQFF TGTGCCAGCAGTGCCCCCGGGACACCCCTGGGGGAGCAGTTCTTC
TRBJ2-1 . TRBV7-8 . CASSFTSLDEQFF TGTGCCAGCAGCTTCACTAGTCTCGATGAGCAGTTCTTC
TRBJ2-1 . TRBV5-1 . CASSSDGNEQFF TGCGCCAGCAGTTCCGACGGCAATGAGCAGTTCTTC
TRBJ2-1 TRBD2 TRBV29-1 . CSVTKTSGSNNEQFF TGCAGCGTCACTAAGACTAGCGGGAGTAACAATGAGCAGTTCTTC
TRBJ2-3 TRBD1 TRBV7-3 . CASRGQGKGTDTQYF TGTGCCAGCAGGGGACAGGGGAAGGGCACAGATACGCAGTATTTT
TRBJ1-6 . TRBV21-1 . CATLPTNLHF TGTGCCACACTCCCTACAAACCTCCACTTT
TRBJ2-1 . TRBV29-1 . CSISREVGEQFF TGCAGCATCTCCAGGGAGGTTGGTGAGCAGTTCTTC
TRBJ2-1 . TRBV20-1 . CSVAGAVSYNEQFF TGCAGTGTGGCGGGGGCCGTCTCCTACAATGAGCAGTTCTTC
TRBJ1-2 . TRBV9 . CASSTGIDYGYTF TGTGCCAGCAGCACAGGGATTGACTATGGCTACACCTTC
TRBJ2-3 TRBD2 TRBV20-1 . CSARLAGGTDTQYF TGCAGTGCTAGGCTAGCGGGAGGGACAGATACGCAGTATTTT
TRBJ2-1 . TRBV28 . CASSGGDRAYNEQFF TGTGCCAGCAGTGGAGGGGACAGAGCCTACAATGAGCAGTTCTTC
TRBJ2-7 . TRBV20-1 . CSVIRQDYEQYF TGCAGTGTCATACGACAAGACTACGAGCAGTACTTC
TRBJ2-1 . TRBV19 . CASNEGDEQFF TGTGCCAGTAATGAGGGGGATGAGCAGTTCTTC
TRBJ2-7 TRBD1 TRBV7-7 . CASSPRSTGGYEQYF TGTGCCAGCAGCCCAAGGAGTACAGGGGGCTACGAGCAGTACTTC
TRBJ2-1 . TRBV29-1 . CSGEGAFIHEQFF TGCAGCGGGGAGGGGGCTTTCATCCATGAGCAGTTCTTC
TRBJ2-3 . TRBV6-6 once CATSPTSTDTQYF TGTGCCACATCTCCCACGAGCACAGATACGCAGTATTTT
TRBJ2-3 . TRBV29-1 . CSVEESVGVDTQYF TGCAGCGTTGAAGAATCTGTAGGGGTAGATACGCAGTATTTT
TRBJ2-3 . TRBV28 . CASSPPEGAGTDTQYF TGTGCCAGCAGTCCCCCCGAGGGCGCGGGAACAGATACGCAGTATTTT
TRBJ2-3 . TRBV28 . CASATFSTDTQYF TGTGCCAGTGCAACATTTAGCACAGATACGCAGTATTTT
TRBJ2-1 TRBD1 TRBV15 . CATSRGQGAPYNEQFF TGTGCCACCAGCAGAGGACAGGGGGCCCCCTACAATGAGCAGTTCTTC
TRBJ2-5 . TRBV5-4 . CASSFVDSLETQYF TGTGCCAGCAGCTTTGTGGATAGCCTAGAGACCCAGTACTTC
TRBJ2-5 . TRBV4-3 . CASSQGQAGWETQYF TGCGCCAGCAGCCAGGGCCAGGCAGGGTGGGAGACCCAGTACTTC
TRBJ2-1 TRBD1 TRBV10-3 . CAISDQGAEQFF TGTGCCATCAGTGACCAGGGGGCCGAGCAGTTCTTC
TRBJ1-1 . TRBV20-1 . CSARGGNTEAFF TGCAGTGCTAGAGGCGGGAACACTGAAGCTTTCTTT
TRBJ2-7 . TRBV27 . CASSFIGVGSYEQYF TGTGCCAGCAGTTTCATAGGGGTTGGGAGCTACGAGCAGTACTTC
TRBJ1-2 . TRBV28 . CASSMDGSYGYTF TGTGCCAGCAGTATGGACGGGAGCTATGGCTACACCTTC
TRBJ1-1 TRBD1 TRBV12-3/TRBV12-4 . CASSWYRGPSTEAFF TGTGCCAGCAGTTGGTACAGGGGGCCGAGTACTGAAGCTTTCTTT
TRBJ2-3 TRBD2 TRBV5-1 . CASSLEAGGPDTQYF TGCGCCAGCAGCTTGGAGGCGGGAGGGCCGGATACGCAGTATTTT
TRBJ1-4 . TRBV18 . CASSPPSANEKLFF TGTGCCAGCTCACCGCCGTCGGCTAATGAAAAACTGTTTTTT
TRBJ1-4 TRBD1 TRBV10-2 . CASSEGTGLRKLFF TGCGCCAGCAGTGAAGGGACAGGCCTTCGAAAACTGTTTTTT
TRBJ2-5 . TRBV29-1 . CSVGQQETQYF TGCAGCGTTGGCCAGCAAGAGACCCAGTACTTC
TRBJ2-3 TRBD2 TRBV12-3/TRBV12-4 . CASSPMAILASADTQYF TGTGCCAGCAGCCCAATGGCGATACTAGCGTCGGCAGATACGCAGTATTTT
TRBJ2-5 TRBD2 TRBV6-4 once CANATSGATQETQYF TGTGCCAACGCGACTAGCGGGGCGACCCAAGAGACCCAGTACTTC
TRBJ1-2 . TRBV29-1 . CSGGNGGGYTF TGCAGCGGGGGCAATGGGGGTGGCTACACCTTC
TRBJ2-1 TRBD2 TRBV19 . CASSRLAGLDEQFF TGTGCCAGTAGCCGACTAGCGGGACTCGATGAGCAGTTCTTC
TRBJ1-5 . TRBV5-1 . CASSLASKPQHF TGCGCCAGCAGCTTGGCCAGTAAGCCCCAGCATTTT